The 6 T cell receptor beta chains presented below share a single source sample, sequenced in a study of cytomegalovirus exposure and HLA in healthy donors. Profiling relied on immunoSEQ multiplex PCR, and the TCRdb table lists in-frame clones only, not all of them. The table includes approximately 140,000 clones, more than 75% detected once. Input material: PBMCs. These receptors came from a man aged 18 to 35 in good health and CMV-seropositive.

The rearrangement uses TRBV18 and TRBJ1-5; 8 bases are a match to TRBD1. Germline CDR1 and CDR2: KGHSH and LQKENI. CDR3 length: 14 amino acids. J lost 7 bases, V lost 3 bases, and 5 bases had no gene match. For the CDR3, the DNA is TGTGCCAGCTCACCGGGACAGGTGGGGCAGCCCCAGCATTTT. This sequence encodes CASSPGQVGQPQHF.

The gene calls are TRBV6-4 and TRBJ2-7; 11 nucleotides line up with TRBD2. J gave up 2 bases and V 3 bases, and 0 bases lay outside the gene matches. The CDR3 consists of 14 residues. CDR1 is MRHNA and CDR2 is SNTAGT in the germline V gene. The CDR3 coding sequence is TGTGCCAGCAGTGAACTAGCGGGGGCCTACGAGCAGTACTTC. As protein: CASSELAGAYEQYF.

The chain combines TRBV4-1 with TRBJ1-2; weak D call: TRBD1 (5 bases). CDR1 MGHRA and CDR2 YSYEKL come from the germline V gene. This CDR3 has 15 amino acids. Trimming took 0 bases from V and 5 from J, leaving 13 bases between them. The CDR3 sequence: CASSQDQTARYGYTF. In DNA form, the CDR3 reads TGCGCCAGCAGCCAAGATCAGACAGCCAGATATGGCTACACCTTC.

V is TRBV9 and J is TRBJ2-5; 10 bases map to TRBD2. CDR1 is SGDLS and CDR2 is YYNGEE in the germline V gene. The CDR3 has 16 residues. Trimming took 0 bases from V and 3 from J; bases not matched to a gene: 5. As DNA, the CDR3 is TGTGCCAGCAGCGTAGGTCCTAGCGGGAGCGAAGAGACCCAGTACTTC. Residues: CASSVGPSGSEETQYF.

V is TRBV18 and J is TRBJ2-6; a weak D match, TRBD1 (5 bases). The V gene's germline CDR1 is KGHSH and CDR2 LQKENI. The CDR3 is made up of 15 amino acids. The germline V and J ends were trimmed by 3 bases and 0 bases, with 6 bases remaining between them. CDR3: CASSPDTSGANVLTF. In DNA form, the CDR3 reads TGTGCCAGCTCACCGGACACCTCTGGGGCCAACGTCCTGACTTTC.

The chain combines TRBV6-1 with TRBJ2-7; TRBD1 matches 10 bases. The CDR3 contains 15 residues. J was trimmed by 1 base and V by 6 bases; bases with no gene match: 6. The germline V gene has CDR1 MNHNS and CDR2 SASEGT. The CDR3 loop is CASRGQGTSSYEQYF. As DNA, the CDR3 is TGTGCCAGCAGGGGACAGGGGACTTCATCCTACGAGCAGTACTTC.